Listed below are T cell receptor beta chains from one sample, sequenced in a study of T cell repertoires in cytomegalovirus infection. TCRdb ran MiXCR on the reads and lists one entry per CDR3 protein. The sample contains some 100,000 distinct CDR3 sequences, under 25% of which appear only once. Sequencing used CD8+ T cells from PBMCs. The receptors come from a human donor in good health (CMV status not recorded). Some clones in this sample may be carry-over from other donors' samples. The CDR3 runs from the conserved cysteine through the conserved F or W. The order of the fields is clone size, D gene, J gene, V gene, CDR3 protein, CDR3 DNA. The D gene is left open where the match is weak. A clone size is listed for some rows: how often the clone was seen (once, few, many), or a class if it is expanded.

abundance: -; d_gene: TRBD2; j_gene: TRBJ2-1; v_gene: TRBV5-1; CDR3aa: CASSLVLAGTNEQFF; CDR3nt: TGCGCCAGCAGCTTGGTTCTAGCGGGAACCAATGAGCAGTTCTTC
abundance: -; d_gene: -; j_gene: TRBJ1-1; v_gene: TRBV5-1; CDR3aa: CASSSAGGRTEAFF; CDR3nt: TGCGCCAGCAGCTCGGCGGGGGGGAGGACTGAAGCTTTCTTT
abundance: -; d_gene: -; j_gene: TRBJ1-5; v_gene: TRBV19; CDR3aa: CASSIQSNQPQHF; CDR3nt: TGTGCCAGTAGTATACAAAGCAATCAGCCCCAGCATTTT
abundance: -; d_gene: TRBD2; j_gene: TRBJ2-1; v_gene: TRBV6-2/TRBV6-3; CDR3aa: CASSHTSGGYNEQFF; CDR3nt: TGTGCCAGCAGCCATACTAGCGGGGGATACAATGAGCAGTTCTTC
abundance: few; d_gene: -; j_gene: TRBJ2-5; v_gene: TRBV6-2/TRBV6-3; CDR3aa: CASSYLGQPQETQYF; CDR3nt: TGTGCCAGCAGTTATCTTGGACAGCCCCAAGAGACCCAGTACTTC
abundance: -; d_gene: -; j_gene: TRBJ2-1; v_gene: TRBV28; CDR3aa: CASSSSNTHNEQFF; CDR3nt: TGTGCCAGCAGTTCTTCTAACACCCACAATGAGCAGTTCTTC
abundance: -; d_gene: TRBD1; j_gene: TRBJ1-5; v_gene: TRBV4-1; CDR3aa: CASSQGTGVGNQPQHF; CDR3nt: TGCGCCAGCAGCCAGGGGACAGGGGTGGGCAATCAGCCCCAGCATTTT
abundance: many; d_gene: TRBD1; j_gene: TRBJ2-7; v_gene: TRBV7-2; CDR3aa: CASSLGLGGDRLDEQYF; CDR3nt: TGTGCCAGCAGCTTGGGTTTGGGTGGGGACAGGCTCGACGAGCAGTACTTC
abundance: few; d_gene: -; j_gene: TRBJ2-1; v_gene: TRBV28; CDR3aa: CASRSGGNEQFF; CDR3nt: TGTGCCAGCAGGAGCGGAGGCAATGAGCAGTTCTTC
abundance: -; d_gene: -; j_gene: TRBJ1-5; v_gene: TRBV7-6; CDR3aa: CASSLGLGNQPQHF; CDR3nt: TGTGCCAGCAGCTTAGGCTTGGGGAATCAGCCCCAGCATTTT
abundance: many; d_gene: -; j_gene: TRBJ2-2; v_gene: TRBV6-1; CDR3aa: CASSDRTRGELFF; CDR3nt: TGTGCCAGCAGTGACAGGACTCGGGGGGAGCTGTTTTTT
abundance: -; d_gene: TRBD1; j_gene: TRBJ2-5; v_gene: TRBV28; CDR3aa: CASSLSPGTDAGETQYF; CDR3nt: TGTGCCAGCAGTTTATCTCCGGGGACAGACGCTGGGGAGACCCAGTACTTC
abundance: many; d_gene: -; j_gene: TRBJ1-1; v_gene: TRBV7-9; CDR3aa: CASSLGWTDTEAFF; CDR3nt: TGTGCCAGCAGCTTAGGATGGACGGACACTGAAGCTTTCTTT
abundance: many; d_gene: -; j_gene: TRBJ2-1; v_gene: TRBV10-2; CDR3aa: CASSDGQGGFYNEQFF; CDR3nt: TGCGCCAGCAGTGATGGACAGGGAGGGTTCTACAATGAGCAGTTCTTC
abundance: -; d_gene: -; j_gene: TRBJ1-2; v_gene: TRBV20-1; CDR3aa: CSARAQGTNYGYTF; CDR3nt: TGCAGTGCTAGAGCCCAGGGCACTAACTATGGCTACACCTTC
abundance: -; d_gene: -; j_gene: TRBJ2-2; v_gene: TRBV6-5; CDR3aa: CASSYSEETGELFF; CDR3nt: TGTGCCAGCAGTTACTCGGAGGAGACCGGGGAGCTGTTTTTT
abundance: few; d_gene: TRBD2; j_gene: TRBJ2-2; v_gene: TRBV5-6; CDR3aa: CASSLALAEYTGELFF; CDR3nt: TGTGCCAGCAGCTTGGCCCTAGCGGAGTACACCGGGGAGCTGTTTTTT
abundance: -; d_gene: -; j_gene: TRBJ1-1; v_gene: TRBV7-3; CDR3aa: CASSSDGGVAFF; CDR3nt: TGTGCCAGCAGCTCGGATGGGGGTGTAGCTTTCTTT
abundance: few; d_gene: -; j_gene: TRBJ2-7; v_gene: TRBV6-5; CDR3aa: CASSYSRPGALSYEQYF; CDR3nt: TGTGCCAGCAGTTACTCGAGGCCCGGTGCGTTATCCTACGAGCAGTACTTC
abundance: many; d_gene: -; j_gene: TRBJ2-3; v_gene: TRBV12-5; CDR3aa: CASGLVETDTQYF; CDR3nt: TGTGCTAGTGGTTTGGTTGAAACAGATACGCAGTATTTT
abundance: many; d_gene: -; j_gene: TRBJ1-5; v_gene: TRBV7-9; CDR3aa: CASSLEGERPQHF; CDR3nt: TGTGCCAGCAGCTTAGAGGGAGAACGGCCCCAGCATTTT
abundance: -; d_gene: TRBD1; j_gene: TRBJ2-1; v_gene: TRBV19; CDR3aa: CASSPPEGQGYGNEQFF; CDR3nt: TGTGCCAGTAGTCCCCCCGAAGGACAGGGTTATGGAAATGAGCAGTTCTTC
abundance: many; d_gene: -; j_gene: TRBJ1-2; v_gene: TRBV7-9; CDR3aa: CASSHGGGYTF; CDR3nt: TGTGCCAGCAGCCACGGAGGAGGCTACACCTTC
abundance: few; d_gene: -; j_gene: TRBJ2-7; v_gene: TRBV28; CDR3aa: CASSFGLPPGYEQYF; CDR3nt: TGTGCCAGCAGTTTTGGGTTGCCCCCTGGTTACGAGCAGTACTTC
abundance: few; d_gene: TRBD1; j_gene: TRBJ2-7; v_gene: TRBV29-1; CDR3aa: CSVAPRQGTYEQYF; CDR3nt: TGCAGCGTTGCTCCCCGACAGGGAACCTACGAGCAGTACTTC
abundance: many; d_gene: -; j_gene: TRBJ2-7; v_gene: TRBV6-2/TRBV6-3; CDR3aa: CASSYSGASQRSEQYF; CDR3nt: TGTGCCAGCAGTTACTCGGGGGCGAGTCAGAGGTCCGAGCAGTACTTC
abundance: many; d_gene: TRBD2; j_gene: TRBJ2-3; v_gene: TRBV7-2; CDR3aa: CASSLLLREGADTQYF; CDR3nt: TGTGCCAGCAGTCTCCTCCTACGGGAGGGTGCAGATACGCAGTATTTT
abundance: -; d_gene: -; j_gene: TRBJ1-3; v_gene: TRBV6-8; CDR3aa: CASTSQNHFVNTIYF; CDR3nt: TGTGCCAGCACCTCCCAAAACCACTTCGTCAACACCATATATTTT
abundance: few; d_gene: -; j_gene: TRBJ2-1; v_gene: TRBV15; CDR3aa: CATSDYNEQFF; CDR3nt: TGTGCCACCTCGGACTACAATGAGCAGTTCTTC
abundance: few; d_gene: -; j_gene: TRBJ2-6; v_gene: TRBV2; CDR3aa: CASSEGTGFSGANVLTF; CDR3nt: TGTGCCAGCAGTGAAGGAACAGGGTTCTCTGGGGCCAACGTCCTGACTTTC
abundance: -; d_gene: -; j_gene: TRBJ2-3; v_gene: TRBV28; CDR3aa: CASSFMAEGTDTQYF; CDR3nt: TGTGCCAGCAGTTTTATGGCGGAGGGCACAGATACGCAGTATTTT
abundance: -; d_gene: TRBD2; j_gene: TRBJ2-3; v_gene: TRBV28; CDR3aa: CASSPRAGGKDTQYF; CDR3nt: TGTGCCAGCAGCCCTCGTGCGGGGGGCAAGGATACGCAGTATTTT
abundance: few; d_gene: -; j_gene: TRBJ1-2; v_gene: TRBV4-3; CDR3aa: CASSQDTGLGGYTF; CDR3nt: TGCGCCAGCAGCCAAGATACAGGGCTGGGCGGCTACACCTTC
abundance: -; d_gene: -; j_gene: TRBJ2-1; v_gene: TRBV7-8; CDR3aa: CASSLEVGDGEQFF; CDR3nt: TGTGCCAGCAGCTTAGAGGTAGGGGACGGTGAGCAGTTCTTC
abundance: -; d_gene: -; j_gene: TRBJ1-5; v_gene: TRBV7-9; CDR3aa: CASSQTGNQPQHF; CDR3nt: TGTGCCAGCAGTCAGACAGGAAATCAGCCCCAGCATTTT
abundance: -; d_gene: TRBD2; j_gene: TRBJ2-7; v_gene: TRBV18; CDR3aa: CASSLSGSTYEQYF; CDR3nt: TGTGCCAGCTCACTAAGCGGGAGCACCTACGAGCAGTACTTC
abundance: many; d_gene: -; j_gene: TRBJ2-7; v_gene: TRBV27; CDR3aa: CASRDGVDEQYF; CDR3nt: TGTGCCAGCAGGGACGGTGTAGACGAGCAGTACTTC
abundance: -; d_gene: TRBD1; j_gene: TRBJ1-4; v_gene: TRBV7-9; CDR3aa: CASSHIGTAEKLFF; CDR3nt: TGTGCCAGCAGCCATATAGGGACAGCCGAAAAACTGTTTTTT